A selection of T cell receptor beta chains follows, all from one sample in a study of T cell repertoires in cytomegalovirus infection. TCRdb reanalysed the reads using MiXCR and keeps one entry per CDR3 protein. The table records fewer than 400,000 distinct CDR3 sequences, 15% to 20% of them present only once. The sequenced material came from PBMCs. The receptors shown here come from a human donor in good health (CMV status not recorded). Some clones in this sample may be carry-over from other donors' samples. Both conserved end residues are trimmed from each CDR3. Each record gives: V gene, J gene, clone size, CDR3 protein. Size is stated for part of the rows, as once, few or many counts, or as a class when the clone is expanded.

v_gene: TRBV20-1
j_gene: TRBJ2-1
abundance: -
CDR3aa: SASPLALINEQF

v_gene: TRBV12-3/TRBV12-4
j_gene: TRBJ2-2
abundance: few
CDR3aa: ASRKGQGGRGELF

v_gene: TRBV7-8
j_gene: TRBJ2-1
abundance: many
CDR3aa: ASSLRGTGAKKPGGEQF

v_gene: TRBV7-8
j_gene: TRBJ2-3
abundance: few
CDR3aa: ASSLIGRESDSDTQY

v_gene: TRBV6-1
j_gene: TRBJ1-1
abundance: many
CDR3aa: AVRGVDTEAF

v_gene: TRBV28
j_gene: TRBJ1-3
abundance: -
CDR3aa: ASSLWGKLAARGNTIY

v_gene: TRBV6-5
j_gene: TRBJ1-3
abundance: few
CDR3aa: ASKGTPDRSGNTIY

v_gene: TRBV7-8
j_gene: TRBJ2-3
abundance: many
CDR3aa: ASSFQIRTDTQY

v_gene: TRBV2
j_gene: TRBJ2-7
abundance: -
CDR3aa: ATQAGELYEQY

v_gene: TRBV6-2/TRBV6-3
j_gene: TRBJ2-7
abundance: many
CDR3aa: ASSLSGTSPYEQY

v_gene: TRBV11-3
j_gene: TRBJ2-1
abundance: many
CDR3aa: ASSPRGRSNEQF

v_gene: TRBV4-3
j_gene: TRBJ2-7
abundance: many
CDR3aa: ASSRDSSYYEQY

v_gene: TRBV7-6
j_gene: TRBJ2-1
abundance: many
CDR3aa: ASSLESAQSSYNEQF

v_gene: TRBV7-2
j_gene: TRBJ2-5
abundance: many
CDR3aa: ASSLVWSPYQETQY

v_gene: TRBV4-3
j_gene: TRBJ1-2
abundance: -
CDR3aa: ASSHLAGDGYT

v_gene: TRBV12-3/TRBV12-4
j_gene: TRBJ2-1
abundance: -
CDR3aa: ASSLPSGRASNEQF